This TCR beta chain derives from a study of cytomegalovirus exposure and HLA in healthy donors. Study context: In a previous analysis, 95 million to 130 million unique TCR beta sequences were found from 150 million to 200 million T cells.

In the case of this clone: Its cognate antigen is unknown.

The CDR3 totals 12 residues. Germline V gene sequence: CDR1 SNHLY, CDR2 FYNNEI. Trimming cost V 8 bases and J 9 bases, with 11 bases left between them. Study observations and caveats: Listed as cytomegalovirus-associated were 150 or so TCR beta chains. Based on reports, TCR beta sequences accurately predicted HLA-A and HLA-B alleles for most subjects. According to an earlier analysis, most TCR beta V segments yielded productive rearrangements about 87% or about 30% of the time.

PCR employed 60 Vbeta and 13 Jbeta primers. Sequencing was performed with immunoSEQ multiplex PCR; in TCRdb, only in-frame clones are kept and a portion is missing. The data show 90,000 to 130,000 clones, and the top ten clones hold 3% to 4.5%. The sample comprised PBMCs. This sequence was found in a man aged 25 to 45 in good health and CMV-seronegative. The rearrangement joins TRBV2 to TRBJ1-6, with D tentatively TRBD1 (5 bases). The CDR3 here is CASGGKGSPLHF. The CDR3 DNA follows: TGTGCCAGCGGGGGGAAGGGTTCACCCCTCCACTTT.